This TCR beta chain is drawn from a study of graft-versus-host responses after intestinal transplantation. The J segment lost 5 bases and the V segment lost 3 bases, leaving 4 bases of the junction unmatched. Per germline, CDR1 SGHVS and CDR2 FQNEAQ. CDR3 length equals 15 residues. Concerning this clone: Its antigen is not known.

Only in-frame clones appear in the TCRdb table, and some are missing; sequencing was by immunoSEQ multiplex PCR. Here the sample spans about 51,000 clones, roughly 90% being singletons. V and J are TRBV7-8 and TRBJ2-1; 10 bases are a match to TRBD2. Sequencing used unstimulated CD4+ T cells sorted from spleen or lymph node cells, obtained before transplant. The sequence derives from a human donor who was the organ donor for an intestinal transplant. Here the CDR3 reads CASSFSGGLHNEQFF. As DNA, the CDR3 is TGTGCCAGCAGCTTTAGCGGGGGGCTCCACAATGAGCAGTTCTTC.